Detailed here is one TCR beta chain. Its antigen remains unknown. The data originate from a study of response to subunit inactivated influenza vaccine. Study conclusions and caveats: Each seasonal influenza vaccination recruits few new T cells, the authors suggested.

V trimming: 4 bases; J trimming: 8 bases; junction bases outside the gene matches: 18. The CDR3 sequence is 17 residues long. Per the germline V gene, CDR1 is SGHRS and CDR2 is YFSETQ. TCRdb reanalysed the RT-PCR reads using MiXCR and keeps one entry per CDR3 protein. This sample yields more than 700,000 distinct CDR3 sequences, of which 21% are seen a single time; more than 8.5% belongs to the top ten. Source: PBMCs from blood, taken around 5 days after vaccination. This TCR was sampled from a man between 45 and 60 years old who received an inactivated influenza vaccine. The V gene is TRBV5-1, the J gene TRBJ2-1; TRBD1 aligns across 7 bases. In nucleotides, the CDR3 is TGCGCCAGCAGCGTTAGACAGGGAACGGCCCAGGGCGATGAGCAGTTCTTC. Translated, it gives CASSVRQGTAQGDEQFF.